One and the same sample provided the 25 T cell receptor beta chains below, sequenced in a study of shared clonotypes between healthy human individuals. Profiling relied on immunoSEQ multiplex PCR, and the TCRdb table lists in-frame clones only, not all of them. The sample lists roughly 1,000,000 clones, more than 75% seen once, with roughly 0.61% in the top ten. The sample comprised memory CD4+ T cells from PBMCs. Subset of the sample: CD45RA-negative fraction. These TCRs come from a man aged 18 to 29 in good health. Some clones in this sample may be carry-over from other donors' samples.

This chain uses TRBV11-2 with TRBJ1-2, with TRBD1 matching 7 bases. CDR1 and CDR2 from the germline V gene are SGHAT and FQNNGV. With 5 bases clipped from V and 6 bases from J, the junction kept 3 bases outside the gene matches. The length of the CDR3 is 12 residues. CDR3 nucleotides: TGTGCCAGCAGCGTCACAGGGGATGGCTACACCTTC. Protein product: CASSVTGDGYTF.

The rearrangement links TRBV28 to TRBJ1-2; D remains ambiguous. The CDR3 covers 13 residues. Germline CDR1 and CDR2: MDHEN and SYDVKM. The germline V and J ends were trimmed by 5 bases and 8 bases, with 15 bases remaining between them. The CDR3 region is CASSTREGRGYTF. The CDR3, as DNA: TGTGCCAGCAGTACCCGGGAGGGCCGCGGCTACACCTTC.

The chain links TRBV5-4 to TRBJ1-2; a possible D gene is TRBD1 (5 bases). The V gene's germline CDR1 is SGHNT and CDR2 YYREEE (reference sequence). The CDR3 extends over 14 amino acids. V lost 0 bases and J 10 bases, leaving 16 bases between the germline ends. Here the CDR3 DNA reads TGTGCCAGCAGCTTGGTTGGGGTACCAGGGTTCTACACCTTC. This gives the protein CASSLVGVPGFYTF.

This clone appeared once. The chain recombines TRBV19 with TRBJ1-5, with 9 nucleotides matching TRBD1. Germline V lookup: CDR1 LNHDA, CDR2 SQIVND (reference sequence). V lost 7 bases to trimming and J lost 6 bases; unmatched junction nucleotides: 7. This CDR3 is 14 amino acids long. The CDR3 DNA sequence: TGTGCCAGTATTCGTACAGGGGGCGGTCAGCCCCAGCATTTT. Protein product: CASIRTGGGQPQHF.

As for this clone: One end of the junction varies from germline; a read error may be responsible. The chain joins TRBV6-6 to TRBJ2-7; no clear D. The CDR3 extends over 12 amino acids. Germline V gene sequence: CDR1 MNHNY, CDR2 SVGAGI (reference sequence). This CDR3 is CAGSYGGLEQYF. In DNA, the CDR3 is TGTGCCGGCAGTTACGGTGGCCTCGAGCAGTACTTC.

J is TRBJ2-1 and V is TRBV7-3; 9 positions match TRBD2. The CDR3 has 12 amino acids. The germline gives CDR1 SGHTA, CDR2 FQGTGA. Germline trimming cut 5 bases from V and 8 bases from J; bases unmatched to any gene: 1. This CDR3 reads CASSPSGDEQFF. For the CDR3, the DNA is TGTGCCAGCAGCCCTAGCGGGGATGAGCAGTTCTTC.

The chain uses TRBV27 and TRBJ1-1; D might be TRBD1 (6 bases). The CDR3 contains 15 residues. Trimming left V 2 bases short and J 4 bases short, with 14 bases between. In germline, CDR1 is MNHEY, CDR2 SMNVEV (reference sequence). The CDR3 coding sequence is TGTGCCAGCAGTTTACAGGGGCGCATGAGCACTGAAGCTTTCTTT. This codes for CASSLQGRMSTEAFF.

This chain uses TRBV28 with TRBJ2-7; 7 bases match TRBD2. Germline CDR1 reads MDHEN; CDR2 reads SYDVKM. The CDR3 sequence is 16 residues long. J gave up 2 bases and V 5 bases, and 12 bases lay outside the gene matches. This CDR3 is CASSRPSSGLAYEQYF. CDR3 coding DNA: TGTGCCAGCAGTCGCCCTTCAAGTGGACTAGCCTACGAGCAGTACTTC. The full variable domain, with the rest looked up from reference TRBV28 and TRBJ2-7, is DVKVTQSSRYLVKRTGEKVFLECVQDMDHENMFWYRQDPGLGLRLIYFSYDVKMKEKGDIPEGYSVSREKKERFSLILESASTNQTSMYLCASSRPSSGLAYEQYFGPGTRLTVT.

This chain uses TRBV13 with TRBJ2-3; the match to TRBD1 covers 7 bases. V lost 3 bases and J lost 6; bases outside the gene matches: 9. Germline loops: CDR1 PRHDT, CDR2 FYEKMQ (reference sequence). The CDR3 extends over 15 amino acids. CDR3 nucleotide sequence: TGTGCCAGCAGCTTGAGGGGGCCTCGTAGGGATACGCAGTATTTT. Translated: CASSLRGPRRDTQYF.

This clone was recorded at least ten times. This chain connects TRBV28 to TRBJ2-7, with 8 bases identical to TRBD2. The CDR3 consists of 16 residues. The germline CDR1 and CDR2 sequences are MDHEN and SYDVKM. V lost 6 bases, J lost 0 bases, and 10 bases stayed unmatched. In DNA, the CDR3 is TGTGCCAGCAGGGCCGGACTAGCCACCATCTCCTACGAGCAGTACTTC. Translated: CASRAGLATISYEQYF.

This clone was seen many times. The V and J genes are TRBV5-4 and TRBJ2-4; the D is unclear. Between the trimmed V and J ends, which lost 0 bases and 3 bases, there was a span of 7 bases. This CDR3 region has 14 residues. Germline assignment: CDR1 SGHNT and CDR2 YYREEE (reference sequence). The CDR3 reads CASSLGGLKNIQYF. In DNA, the CDR3 is TGTGCCAGCAGCTTGGGGGGTCTCAAAAACATTCAGTACTTC.

The J gene is TRBJ2-5, the V gene TRBV7-2; D possibly matches TRBD1 or TRBD2 (6 bases each). With 5 bases removed from V and 2 bases from J, the gap between germline ends came to 18 bases. The CDR3 extends over 16 amino acids. Germline V gene lookup returns CDR1 SGHTA and CDR2 FQGNSA. This CDR3 reads CASSQGGGRGQETQYF. CDR3 nucleotide sequence: TGTGCCAGCAGCCAAGGAGGGGGGCGAGGACAAGAGACCCAGTACTTC.

Only a few counts were recorded for this clone. For the CDR3, the DNA is TGCGCCAGCAGCATGGGACAGTTTACAGATACGCAGTATTTT. Translation: CASSMGQFTDTQYF. V gene TRBV5-1 combines with J gene TRBJ2-3; 7 bases are shared with TRBD1. The germline V gene encodes CDR1 SGHRS and CDR2 YFSETQ. The CDR3 runs 14 residues. J gave up 3 bases and V 4 bases, and 5 bases lay outside the gene matches.

In its sample, this clone was seen once. The V gene is TRBV7-2, the J gene TRBJ2-1; D may be TRBD1 (5 bases). This CDR3 is 13 amino acids long. The germline V and J ends were trimmed by 5 bases and 8 bases, with 13 bases remaining between them. Germline V lookup: CDR1 SGHTA, CDR2 FQGNSA. CDR3 sequence reads: CASSDRTVDEQFF. In DNA, the CDR3 is TGTGCCAGCAGCGACAGAACGGTGGATGAGCAGTTCTTC.

The rearrangement uses TRBV18 and TRBJ2-7, with 10 bases lining up with TRBD2. This CDR3 contains 15 residues. Looked up from germline, CDR1 is KGHSH and CDR2 is LQKENI. Losses at the gene ends were 2 bases for V and 9 bases for J; bases not matched to a gene: 10. CDR3 nucleotide sequence: TGTGCCAGCTCACCAGGTCTAGCGGGAGACTCAAGGCAGTACTTC. Its protein is CASSPGLAGDSRQYF.

The chain recombines TRBV19 with TRBJ2-2; D ambiguous. The CDR3 totals 15 residues. In germline, CDR1 is LNHDA, CDR2 SQIVND (reference sequence). Deletions cut 5 bases from V and 4 bases from J, with 14 bases between. The CDR3 protein is CASSAKRGRTGELFF. The DNA for the CDR3 is TGTGCCAGTAGTGCTAAGCGAGGTCGCACCGGGGAGCTGTTTTTT.

This clone has just one count. The J gene is TRBJ2-1, the V gene TRBV7-2; no definite D call. CDR1 SGHTA and CDR2 FQGNSA come from the germline V gene. The CDR3 runs to 18 residues. V was clipped by 5 bases and J by 4 bases, with 24 bases between them. CDR3 DNA sequence: TGTGCCAGCAGCGTACCGCCTAGACCTGGCGGTAGGTACAATGAGCAGTTCTTC. Protein sequence: CASSVPPRPGGRYNEQFF.

The table lists this clone with a count of one. The gene calls are TRBV28 and TRBJ2-1; 7 bases fit TRBD2. After removal of 3 bases from V and 2 bases from J, the junction contained 7 bases not matched to a gene. CDR1 and CDR2 from the germline V gene are MDHEN and SYDVKM. The CDR3 spans 16 residues. The CDR3 region is CASSFQLANTYNEQFF. The CDR3 nucleotides read TGTGCCAGCAGTTTCCAACTAGCGAATACCTACAATGAGCAGTTCTTC.

The CDR3: CASSTRVVADTQYF. CDR3 nucleotides: TGCGCCAGCAGCACAAGGGTTGTGGCAGATACGCAGTATTTT. V gene TRBV5-1 combines with J gene TRBJ2-3; D is undetermined. CDR3 size: 14 residues. Between the trimmed V and J ends, which lost 4 bases and 4 bases, there was a span of 13 bases. Germline V CDR1 and CDR2: SGHRS, YFSETQ.

This chain connects TRBV28 to TRBJ2-7; D is uncertain. The CDR3 extends over 15 amino acids. The germline V gene encodes CDR1 MDHEN and CDR2 SYDVKM. V was clipped by 2 bases and J by 0 bases, with 11 bases between them. The CDR3 loop is CASSLGGANSYEQYF. DNA for the CDR3: TGTGCCAGCAGTTTAGGTGGAGCGAACTCCTACGAGCAGTACTTC.

This chain uses TRBV7-2 with TRBJ2-1; the D gene is possibly TRBD2 (6 bases). Germline-derived CDR1 and CDR2 are SGHTA and FQGNSA. CDR3 length equals 13 residues. Trimming took 3 bases from V and 9 from J, leaving 12 bases between them. This chain's CDR3 is CASSFTSPSEQFF. CDR3 nucleotides: TGTGCCAGCAGCTTCACTAGCCCTAGTGAGCAGTTCTTC.

The V and J genes are TRBV7-2 and TRBJ1-1; 7 bases line up with TRBD1. The CDR3 consists of 13 residues. Germline loops: CDR1 SGHTA, CDR2 FQGNSA. J lost 6 bases, V lost 3 bases, and 4 bases had no gene match. The CDR3 protein is CASSFTGVPEAFF. CDR3 in DNA: TGTGCCAGCAGCTTTACAGGGGTCCCTGAAGCTTTCTTT.

The chain recombines TRBV5-6 with TRBJ2-3; the match to TRBD1 covers 7 bases. CDR3 length equals 15 residues. The V segment lost 3 bases and the J segment 8 bases; nucleotides outside the gene matches: 12. Looked up from germline, CDR1 is SGHDT and CDR2 is YYEEEE. The CDR3 reads CASSSRDSLRGTQYF. In nucleotides, the CDR3 is TGTGCCAGCAGCTCCCGGGACAGTCTCAGAGGTACGCAGTATTTT.

A few counts support this clone. The genes are TRBV28 and TRBJ2-1; TRBD2 agrees at 9 bases. J lost 5 bases, V lost 5 bases, and 16 bases had no gene match. The CDR3 length is 18 residues. Germline-derived CDR1 and CDR2 are MDHEN and SYDVKM. The CDR3 spells CASSPPRGLAGYHNEQFF. The DNA for the CDR3 is TGTGCCAGCAGTCCCCCTCGTGGGCTAGCGGGATACCACAATGAGCAGTTCTTC.

At least ten counts were recorded for this clone. J is TRBJ2-2 and V is TRBV5-6, with D possibly being TRBD2 (6 bases). In germline, CDR1 is SGHDT, CDR2 YYEEEE. Between the trimmed V and J ends, which lost 1 base and 3 bases, there was a span of 13 bases. This CDR3 has 16 amino acids. CDR3: CASSLFRTTDTGELFF. The CDR3 DNA follows: TGTGCCAGCAGCTTGTTTAGGACTACAGACACCGGGGAGCTGTTTTTT.